This TCR beta chain was sequenced for a study of blood T cells in healthy people across ages (dated by TCRdb to the mid-2010s). Regarding the research as a whole: In model experiments, template switching captured about one uniquely barcoded TCR beta cDNA molecule for every two T cells. Donors of different ages were randomly distributed across sequencing lanes to avoid experimental bias. Using deep sequencing normalized with unique cDNA molecular identifiers, the study measured how TCR beta repertoire diversity changes with age. Four age groups were formed from the donors: young (average about 17 years), middle-aged (roughly 38), aged (more than 55) and long-lived (roughly 81). Using the same blood draw, the study looked at two additional independent replicas of 1 million unique cDNA reads for two donors, one aged 18 to 30 and the other aged 80 or older. Results and caveats for the whole study, not just this receptor: Conclusive comparison of naive and antigen-experienced compartments was prevented by the profiling of bulk unsorted PBMCs. Compared with the aged group, more naive CD4+ T cells, fewer expanded clones and increased TCR diversity were shown by the long-lived group, suggesting age selection. Observed TCR beta diversity per million T cells fell roughly linearly with age, and a significant reduction was already apparent by age around 44. A strong correlation was found between observed TCR beta diversity and the percentage of naive T cells measured by flow cytometry. Total diversity estimates from one million sequenced T cells were considered lower bounds and underestimates. Because the CMV infection status of the donors was unknown, age-related changes in expanded clonotypes may potentially have been confounded.

The germline V gene (reference sequence) supplies CDR1 MNHEY and CDR2 SMNVEV. Including the terminal cysteine and phenylalanine, the CDR3 comprises 14 residues. The read is trimmed to its CDR3 DNA, 42 bases read in frame from base 1. V is pared back by 3 bases and J by 3 bases, with 12 bases lying between the germline termini. Turning to this clonotype: It has no known antigen specificity. Within one base of it there is no much larger clone, and no base qualities were kept.

Donors were 39 systemically healthy Caucasian individuals from Russia aged about 6 to 100 years. About 9.1 milliliters of peripheral blood were collected from each donor into EDTA-treated Vacutainer tubes. Ficoll-Paque density-gradient centrifugation was used to isolate PBMCs, with at least 7 million obtained per sample. Total RNA was extracted from PBMCs with Trizol reagent, with at least 6 micrograms obtained per sample. For every donor, an aliquot of PBMCs went through flow cytometry to measure the percentages of naive CD45RAhigh/CD27high T cells. Library preparation was by 5' RACE. The instrument was an Illumina HiSeq 2500. The second PCR ran for about 6 to 12 cycles and used a J-beta primer mix along with a sample-barcoded 5' primer. A unique molecular identifier was introduced onto each TCR beta cDNA molecule by a template-switch 5' adaptor carrying 12 random nucleotides. Each sample yielded at least 2.5 million CDR3-containing paired-end reads. First-strand cDNA was synthesized from all RNA with the Mint cDNA synthesis kit, primed by a TRBC-specific oligonucleotide. After uracil-DNA glycosylase treatment, a first 18-cycle PCR used universal primers M1SS and BC2_uni_R on all cDNA. The authors' analysis ran thus. Each sample was normalized by randomly selecting 1 million high-quality reads, each carrying a distinct molecular identifier. Reads sharing molecular identifiers were discarded rather than binned into consensus sequences. MiTCR, run with a Q25 quality threshold and the strictest error-elimination algorithm, handled CDR3 identification, clonotype clustering and error correction. A nonparametric unseen species model using Euler transformation provided a lower-bound estimate of total TCR beta diversity. TCRdb redid the processing of the public reads, applying fastp at Q25 and MiXCR, and retained in-frame beta chains. Each entry merges the rows of one CDR3 protein and shows their most common DNA and genes. Here the V and J calls rest on TCRdb's processing, not on the authors' analysis. The sample table shows about 900,000 distinct CDR3 sequences, and about 48% are seen once. The ten largest clones add up to roughly an eighth of the sample.

The source material was blood. The rearranged chain carries TRBV27 and TRBJ2-7; the D gene is possibly TRBD1, with 5 bases matching. This receptor was taken from a man between 25 and 39 years old in good health. The DNA reads TGTGCCAGCAGTTTCCGGACACCTAGCTACGAGCAGTACTTC. This sequence encodes CASSFRTPSYEQYF.